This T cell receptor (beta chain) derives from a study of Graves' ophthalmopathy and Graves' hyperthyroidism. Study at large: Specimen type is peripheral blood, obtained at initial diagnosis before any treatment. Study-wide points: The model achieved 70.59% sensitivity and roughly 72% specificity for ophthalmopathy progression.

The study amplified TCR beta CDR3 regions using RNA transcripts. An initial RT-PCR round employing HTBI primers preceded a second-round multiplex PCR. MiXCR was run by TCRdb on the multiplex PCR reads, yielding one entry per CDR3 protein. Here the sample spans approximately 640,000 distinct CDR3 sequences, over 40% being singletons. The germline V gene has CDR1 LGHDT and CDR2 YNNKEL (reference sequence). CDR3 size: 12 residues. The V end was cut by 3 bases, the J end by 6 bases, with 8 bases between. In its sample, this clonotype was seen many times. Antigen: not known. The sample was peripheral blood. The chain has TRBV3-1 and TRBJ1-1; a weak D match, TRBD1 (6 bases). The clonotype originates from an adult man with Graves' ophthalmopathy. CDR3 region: CASSQGASEAFF. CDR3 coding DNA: TGTGCCAGCAGCCAGGGGGCCTCTGAAGCTTTCTTT.